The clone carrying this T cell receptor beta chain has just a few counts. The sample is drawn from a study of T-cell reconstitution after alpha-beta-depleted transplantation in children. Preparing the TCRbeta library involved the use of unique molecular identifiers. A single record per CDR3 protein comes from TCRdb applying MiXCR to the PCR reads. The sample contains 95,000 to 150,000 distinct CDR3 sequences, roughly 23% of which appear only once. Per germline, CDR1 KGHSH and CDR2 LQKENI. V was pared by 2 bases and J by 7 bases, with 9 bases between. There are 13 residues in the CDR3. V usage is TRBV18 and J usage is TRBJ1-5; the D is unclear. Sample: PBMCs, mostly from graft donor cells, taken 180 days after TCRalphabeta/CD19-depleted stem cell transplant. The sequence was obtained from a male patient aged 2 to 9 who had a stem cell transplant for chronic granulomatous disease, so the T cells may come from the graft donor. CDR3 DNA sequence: TGTGCCAGCTCACCAGGGAGCAGACAGCCCCAGCATTTT. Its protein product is CASSPGSRQPQHF.